Sequencing of this TCR beta chain was carried out in a study of cytomegalovirus exposure and HLA in healthy donors. The overall study: An analysis done earlier identified more than 100 million unique TCR beta sequences from about 179 million T cells.

Study-level results: CMV serostatus stood as the only immune exposure information on hand. Most TCR beta V segments were productive about 90% or about 30% of the time in an earlier analysis.

With 60 Vbeta and 13 Jbeta primers, the PCR was carried out. Some clones are missing from TCRdb's copy, which holds only in-frame ones; the method was immunoSEQ multiplex PCR. The sample shows 150,000 to 200,000 clones, more than 65% of them seen only once. On this clone itself: The antigen is not known.

This CDR3 contains 13 residues. V gave up 5 bases and J gave up 4 bases, with 11 bases separating them. The germline CDR1 and CDR2 sequences are LNHNV and YYDKDF (reference sequence). Sequencing used PBMCs. The sequence derives from a young woman in good health and CMV-seropositive. The chain carries TRBV15 and TRBJ1-1, with TRBD1 as a possible D gene (5 bases). DNA of the CDR3: TGTGCCACCAGCGTAAGGGGTGGCACTGAAGCTTTCTTT. It is translated as CATSVRGGTEAFF.